Sequencing of this TCR beta chain was carried out in a study of blood T cell repertoires in COVID-19. Looking at the study overall: Sources were T cells, B-cell-depleted T cells, or PBMCs; the material itself was cDNA or gDNA.

Using immunoSEQ multiplex PCR, the repertoire was profiled, and TCRdb retains in-frame clones only, with some absent. The sample lists approximately 250,000 clones, around 84% occurring once. V was trimmed by 2 bases and J by 4 bases, leaving 36 bases between them. Looked up from germline, CDR1 is MNHNS and CDR2 is SASEGT. The CDR3 covers 23 residues. The chain joins TRBV6-1 to TRBJ2-4, with a weak D call TRBD1 (5 bases). The specimen was peripheral blood. The TCR originated in a woman aged 40 to 55 who had recovered from COVID-19. The CDR3 is CASSEFSLTEGGIGGSRKNIQYF. The DNA for the CDR3 is TGTGCCAGCAGTGAATTTTCGCTGACAGAAGGTGGTATCGGTGGGTCACGAAAAAACATTCAGTACTTC.